This T cell receptor beta chain was identified in a study of T cells in Graves' hyperthyroidism and ophthalmopathy. The TCR beta CDR3 regions underwent amplification using RNA transcripts as the source. A first-round RT-PCR of the TCR CDR3 used the HTBI primer set. TCRdb ran MiXCR on the multiplex PCR reads and lists one entry per CDR3 protein. The sample lists more than 600,000 distinct CDR3 sequences, roughly 15% occurring once. This clonotype has only a few counts. What it binds is not known. Germline CDR1 DFQATT, CDR2 SNEGSKA (reference sequence). Trimming shortened V by 3 bases and J by 8 bases, and 7 bases separated the two germline ends. This CDR3 is 11 amino acids long. Study-level results: Expanded thyroid clonotypes (above 0.001) were mostly also found in blood.

The source of this sequence is a man aged 18 to 30 with Graves' hyperthyroidism. V usage is TRBV20-1 and J usage is TRBJ1-4; D gene uncertain. The specimen sequenced was blood. The CDR3 reads CSASGSEKLFF. The CDR3 DNA sequence: TGCAGTGCTAGCGGATCGGAAAAACTGTTTTTT.